This is a list of T cell receptor beta chains from one sample in a study of CD8 T cells in ankylosing spondylitis. TCRdb called the 5' RACE reads again in MiXCR, with one record for every CDR3 protein. The data contain approximately 550,000 distinct CDR3 sequences, roughly 13% of them singletons. The material sequenced was blood, either unsorted or a sorted T cell fraction (not recorded which). The receptors here all came from a male donor with ankylosing spondylitis. Both conserved end residues are part of each CDR3.

V gene,CDR3 length,CDR3 protein
TRBV20-1,17,CSARDLRRASGSYEQFF
TRBV12-3/TRBV12-4,15,CASSSGLATYNEQFF
TRBV7-8,15,CASSTWTGFTGELFF
TRBV6-1,14,CASSGRGQSSPLHF
TRBV15,14,CATSRSLGSNGYTF
TRBV12-3/TRBV12-4,15,CASSLGQLMNTEAFF
TRBV5-1,13,CASKDRAQETQYF
TRBV11-2,17,CASTPGGSSESQETQYF
TRBV7-2,14,CASSLPGYNSPLHF
TRBV6-5,16,CASSYYDEASGNTIYF
TRBV25-1,15,CASSESDTNTGELFF
TRBV5-1,14,CASSLAGRPTEAFF
TRBV27,13,CASSLSRSTEAFF
TRBV11-2,20,CASSSSPGQGVDRSGNTIYF
TRBV6-1,17,CASSRLRREGLKNEQFF
TRBV7-8,16,CASSFVAGVGTDTQYF
TRBV30,14,CAWSADRYQETQYF
TRBV12-3/TRBV12-4,13,CASSFDRSGGYTF
TRBV2,13,CASSEAGPQGYTF
TRBV5-6,16,CASSPSWDGPQETQYF
TRBV6-1,15,CASSEVWGIYETQYF
TRBV3-1,17,CASSLRGRAGANYGYTF
TRBV28,15,CASSFGGRATDTQYF
TRBV10-2,15,CASLFGTGSYNEQFF
TRBV7-7,18,CASSLDPPTSAYTDTQYF
TRBV24-1,13,CATSDPMNTEAFF
TRBV5-1,14,CASSPGGYNQPHHF
TRBV29-1,13,CSVLPSSNQPQHF
TRBV30,15,CAWSVRGSRQETQYF
TRBV5-1,15,CASSLYGTTQETQYF
TRBV2,16,CASSDPQRETQETQYF
TRBV20-1,14,CSARGGGRSYEQYF
TRBV20-1,15,CSARRLGGLNQPQHF